Listed below are T cell receptor beta chains from one sample, sequenced in a study of T cells after yellow fever vaccination. TCRdb used MiXCR to reprocess the 5' RACE reads, holding one entry per CDR3 protein. The sample yields about 580,000 distinct CDR3 sequences, about 17% seen once. Sequencing used PBMCs, obtained roughly 5 days after the first yellow fever vaccination. The source is a man between 18 and 35 years old who received the YFV17D yellow fever vaccine. Each CDR3 is given with its conserved first and last residue. Fields, in order: J gene, clone size, V gene, D gene, CDR3 protein, CDR3 DNA. A D gene is named only where the DNA matches it firmly. Clone size is not always given. Where it is, it says once, few, many or a class for expanded clones.

j_call: TRBJ2-3
clone_size: few
v_call: TRBV28
d_call: NA
cdr3_aa: CASNGGVADTQYF
cdr3_nt: TGTGCCAGCAATGGGGGCGTCGCAGATACGCAGTATTTT

j_call: TRBJ2-6
clone_size: few
v_call: TRBV19
d_call: NA
cdr3_aa: CASSPWGAGANVLTF
cdr3_nt: TGTGCCAGTAGTCCTTGGGGGGCAGGGGCCAACGTCCTGACTTTC

j_call: TRBJ2-3
clone_size: NA
v_call: TRBV29-1
d_call: TRBD1
cdr3_aa: CSVEGQGQGDTQYF
cdr3_nt: TGCAGCGTTGAGGGACAGGGGCAGGGAGATACGCAGTATTTT

j_call: TRBJ2-3
clone_size: NA
v_call: TRBV20-1
d_call: NA
cdr3_aa: CSATRDGDTDTQYF
cdr3_nt: TGCAGTGCTACACGGGACGGAGACACAGATACGCAGTATTTT

j_call: TRBJ1-2
clone_size: few
v_call: TRBV4-3
d_call: NA
cdr3_aa: CASSQDRGGSYGYTF
cdr3_nt: TGCGCCAGCAGCCAAGATAGGGGGGGCTCTTATGGCTACACCTTC

j_call: TRBJ2-3
clone_size: NA
v_call: TRBV4-2
d_call: TRBD2
cdr3_aa: CASSYPPSGNTDTQYF
cdr3_nt: TGTGCCAGCAGCTACCCCCCTAGCGGGAACACAGATACGCAGTATTTT

j_call: TRBJ2-5
clone_size: NA
v_call: TRBV7-8
d_call: TRBD2
cdr3_aa: CASSALAEQETQYF
cdr3_nt: TGTGCCAGCAGCGCCCTAGCGGAGCAAGAGACCCAGTACTTC

j_call: TRBJ2-1
clone_size: NA
v_call: TRBV5-1
d_call: TRBD2
cdr3_aa: CASSPRLAGDNEQFF
cdr3_nt: TGCGCCAGCTCCCCCCGACTAGCGGGGGACAATGAGCAGTTCTTC

j_call: TRBJ2-3
clone_size: NA
v_call: TRBV5-6
d_call: TRBD2
cdr3_aa: CASSLEFGGGATDTQYF
cdr3_nt: TGTGCCAGCAGCTTGGAGTTCGGCGGGGGGGCCACAGATACGCAGTATTTT

j_call: TRBJ2-5
clone_size: NA
v_call: TRBV15
d_call: NA
cdr3_aa: CATGGGWETQYF
cdr3_nt: TGTGCCACCGGAGGGGGCTGGGAGACCCAGTACTTC

j_call: TRBJ2-3
clone_size: NA
v_call: TRBV7-9
d_call: NA
cdr3_aa: CASSLGERTTDTQYF
cdr3_nt: TGTGCCAGCAGCTTAGGGGAGCGTACTACAGATACGCAGTATTTT

j_call: TRBJ2-6
clone_size: few
v_call: TRBV4-1
d_call: NA
cdr3_aa: CASSQSLLRVADGANVLTF
cdr3_nt: TGCGCCAGCAGCCAAAGCCTGCTTAGGGTGGCTGACGGGGCCAACGTCCTGACTTTC

j_call: TRBJ1-1
clone_size: NA
v_call: TRBV6-2/TRBV6-3
d_call: NA
cdr3_aa: CASSNADTPNLDTEAFF
cdr3_nt: TGTGCCAGCTCCAACGCAGACACACCCAATTTGGACACTGAAGCTTTCTTT

j_call: TRBJ2-1
clone_size: few
v_call: TRBV11-2
d_call: NA
cdr3_aa: CASSLDHRNEQFF
cdr3_nt: TGTGCCAGCAGCTTAGATCATAGGAATGAGCAGTTCTTC

j_call: TRBJ2-2
clone_size: few
v_call: TRBV6-5
d_call: NA
cdr3_aa: CASSYQSGELFF
cdr3_nt: TGTGCCAGCAGTTATCAATCCGGGGAGCTGTTTTTT

j_call: TRBJ2-3
clone_size: NA
v_call: TRBV5-1
d_call: NA
cdr3_aa: CASSLAYQGAQYF
cdr3_nt: TGCGCCAGCAGCTTGGCCTACCAGGGCGCGCAGTATTTT

j_call: TRBJ2-1
clone_size: NA
v_call: TRBV15
d_call: NA
cdr3_aa: CATRASDYNEQFF
cdr3_nt: TGTGCCACCAGAGCCTCTGACTACAATGAGCAGTTCTTC

j_call: TRBJ2-3
clone_size: NA
v_call: TRBV9
d_call: NA
cdr3_aa: CASSVTSTADTQYF
cdr3_nt: TGTGCCAGCAGCGTGACTAGTACAGCAGATACGCAGTATTTT

j_call: TRBJ1-5
clone_size: many
v_call: TRBV7-2
d_call: NA
cdr3_aa: CASSFFGGYNQPQHF
cdr3_nt: TGTGCCAGCAGCTTCTTCGGGGGTTACAATCAGCCCCAGCATTTT

j_call: TRBJ2-2
clone_size: many
v_call: TRBV7-6
d_call: NA
cdr3_aa: CASSLAASGELFF
cdr3_nt: TGTGCCAGCAGCTTAGCCGCGTCCGGGGAGCTGTTTTTT

j_call: TRBJ1-1
clone_size: NA
v_call: TRBV6-1
d_call: TRBD1
cdr3_aa: CASRSTGGSTEAFF
cdr3_nt: TGTGCCAGCAGATCTACAGGGGGGAGCACTGAAGCTTTCTTT

j_call: TRBJ2-7
clone_size: NA
v_call: TRBV10-3
d_call: TRBD2
cdr3_aa: CAISEGKGLEAYEQYF
cdr3_nt: TGTGCCATCAGTGAGGGGAAGGGACTAGAGGCCTACGAGCAGTACTTC

j_call: TRBJ2-3
clone_size: NA
v_call: TRBV20-1
d_call: NA
cdr3_aa: CSASPQATDTQYF
cdr3_nt: TGCAGTGCTAGCCCCCAAGCCACAGATACGCAGTATTTT

j_call: TRBJ1-2
clone_size: few
v_call: TRBV6-5
d_call: NA
cdr3_aa: CASSYLDSYGYTF
cdr3_nt: TGTGCCAGCAGTTACCTGGACAGCTATGGCTACACCTTC

j_call: TRBJ2-1
clone_size: NA
v_call: TRBV3-1
d_call: TRBD2
cdr3_aa: CASSQGVAGGPEQFF
cdr3_nt: TGTGCCAGCAGCCAAGGGGTAGCGGGGGGGCCTGAGCAGTTCTTC

j_call: TRBJ2-2
clone_size: few
v_call: TRBV11-2
d_call: TRBD1
cdr3_aa: CASSLRTGGLSTGELFF
cdr3_nt: TGTGCCAGCAGCTTACGGACAGGGGGCCTAAGCACCGGGGAGCTGTTTTTT

j_call: TRBJ1-6
clone_size: few
v_call: TRBV4-3
d_call: NA
cdr3_aa: CASSQDRRTNSPLHF
cdr3_nt: TGCGCCAGCAGCCAAGATCGCCGGACCAATTCACCCCTCCACTTT

j_call: TRBJ1-1
clone_size: few
v_call: TRBV27
d_call: NA
cdr3_aa: CASSLFPPTDTFF
cdr3_nt: TGTGCCAGCAGTTTATTTCCCCCCACTGATACTTTCTTT

j_call: TRBJ1-5
clone_size: few
v_call: TRBV4-2
d_call: NA
cdr3_aa: CASSPQTPKGGNQPQHF
cdr3_nt: TGTGCCAGCAGCCCCCAAACTCCCAAGGGCGGCAATCAGCCCCAGCATTTT

j_call: TRBJ2-5
clone_size: few
v_call: TRBV29-1
d_call: NA
cdr3_aa: CSATRGSAGETQYF
cdr3_nt: TGCAGCGCCACCCGGGGTAGCGCTGGGGAGACCCAGTACTTC

j_call: TRBJ1-2
clone_size: few
v_call: TRBV7-3
d_call: TRBD1
cdr3_aa: CASSGDSNYGYTF
cdr3_nt: TGTGCCAGCAGCGGGGACAGTAACTATGGCTACACCTTC

j_call: TRBJ1-2
clone_size: NA
v_call: TRBV5-8
d_call: NA
cdr3_aa: CASSLWAGEGYTF
cdr3_nt: TGTGCCAGCAGCTTGTGGGCAGGGGAAGGCTACACCTTC

j_call: TRBJ1-5
clone_size: NA
v_call: TRBV27
d_call: NA
cdr3_aa: CASSLSPPPLGIPQHF
cdr3_nt: TGTGCCAGCAGTTTATCCCCCCCTCCCCTAGGGATCCCCCAGCATTTT

j_call: TRBJ1-2
clone_size: NA
v_call: TRBV12-3/TRBV12-4
d_call: NA
cdr3_aa: CASSLKSGVVGYTF
cdr3_nt: TGTGCCAGCAGTTTAAAGTCCGGGGTTGTCGGCTACACCTTC

j_call: TRBJ2-5
clone_size: NA
v_call: TRBV2
d_call: NA
cdr3_aa: CASSVFLEETQYF
cdr3_nt: TGTGCCAGCAGTGTTTTCTTAGAAGAGACCCAGTACTTC

j_call: TRBJ2-4
clone_size: NA
v_call: TRBV4-1
d_call: NA
cdr3_aa: CASSQFAEPPGNIQYF
cdr3_nt: TGCGCCAGCAGCCAATTCGCGGAACCGCCAGGAAACATTCAGTACTTC

j_call: TRBJ2-3
clone_size: few
v_call: TRBV4-1
d_call: NA
cdr3_aa: CASRQESTDTQYF
cdr3_nt: TGCGCCAGCAGACAGGAGAGCACAGATACGCAGTATTTT

j_call: TRBJ2-7
clone_size: many
v_call: TRBV2
d_call: TRBD1
cdr3_aa: CASSLDRDLKKQYF
cdr3_nt: TGTGCCAGCAGCCTAGACAGGGATCTTAAAAAGCAGTACTTC

j_call: TRBJ2-7
clone_size: NA
v_call: TRBV4-3
d_call: TRBD1
cdr3_aa: CASSQRTGNEQYF
cdr3_nt: TGCGCCAGCAGCCAAAGGACAGGGAACGAGCAGTACTTC

j_call: TRBJ2-1
clone_size: few
v_call: TRBV7-9
d_call: NA
cdr3_aa: CASSGGILKYNEQFF
cdr3_nt: TGTGCCAGCAGCGGGGGGATCCTAAAGTACAATGAGCAGTTCTTC

j_call: TRBJ2-3
clone_size: few
v_call: TRBV9
d_call: TRBD2
cdr3_aa: CASSVGSGGAYTQYF
cdr3_nt: TGTGCCAGCAGCGTAGGTAGCGGGGGGGCTTATACGCAGTATTTT

j_call: TRBJ2-3
clone_size: NA
v_call: TRBV5-4
d_call: NA
cdr3_aa: CASSLWGASDTQYF
cdr3_nt: TGTGCCAGCAGCTTGTGGGGGGCCTCAGATACGCAGTATTTT

j_call: TRBJ2-3
clone_size: many
v_call: TRBV7-9
d_call: NA
cdr3_aa: CASTPSGGNTDTQYF
cdr3_nt: TGTGCCAGCACCCCCTCGGGTGGAAACACAGATACGCAGTATTTT

j_call: TRBJ1-4
clone_size: few
v_call: TRBV7-2
d_call: NA
cdr3_aa: CASRPDNNEKLFF
cdr3_nt: TGTGCCAGCCGTCCAGACAATAATGAAAAACTGTTTTTT

j_call: TRBJ2-1
clone_size: many
v_call: TRBV5-6
d_call: TRBD1
cdr3_aa: CASGPNRGSSYNEQFF
cdr3_nt: TGTGCCAGCGGCCCGAACAGGGGCAGCTCCTACAATGAGCAGTTCTTC

j_call: TRBJ2-1
clone_size: NA
v_call: TRBV6-1
d_call: NA
cdr3_aa: CASSETGPTYNEQFF
cdr3_nt: TGTGCCAGCAGCGAAACAGGGCCAACCTACAATGAGCAGTTCTTC

j_call: TRBJ1-2
clone_size: many
v_call: TRBV12-3/TRBV12-4
d_call: TRBD1
cdr3_aa: CASSRDRGRGGYTF
cdr3_nt: TGTGCCAGCAGTCGGGACAGGGGGCGCGGTGGCTACACCTTC

j_call: TRBJ2-2
clone_size: NA
v_call: TRBV7-3
d_call: TRBD1
cdr3_aa: CASSLTFGQGPANTGELFF
cdr3_nt: TGTGCCAGCAGCTTAACGTTCGGACAGGGACCTGCGAACACCGGGGAGCTGTTTTTT

j_call: TRBJ1-2
clone_size: many
v_call: TRBV7-8
d_call: NA
cdr3_aa: CASSLMGAGTYGYTF
cdr3_nt: TGTGCCAGCAGCTTAATGGGGGCAGGCACGTATGGCTACACCTTC

j_call: TRBJ2-5
clone_size: few
v_call: TRBV9
d_call: NA
cdr3_aa: CASSGRDTQETQYF
cdr3_nt: TGTGCCAGCAGCGGCCGGGACACACAAGAGACCCAGTACTTC

j_call: TRBJ1-1
clone_size: many
v_call: TRBV5-1
d_call: NA
cdr3_aa: CATRADAEAFF
cdr3_nt: TGCGCCACCAGGGCGGACGCTGAAGCTTTCTTT

j_call: TRBJ2-1
clone_size: few
v_call: TRBV6-2/TRBV6-3
d_call: NA
cdr3_aa: CASTLIGDNEQFF
cdr3_nt: TGTGCCAGCACCCTCATTGGGGACAATGAGCAGTTCTTC